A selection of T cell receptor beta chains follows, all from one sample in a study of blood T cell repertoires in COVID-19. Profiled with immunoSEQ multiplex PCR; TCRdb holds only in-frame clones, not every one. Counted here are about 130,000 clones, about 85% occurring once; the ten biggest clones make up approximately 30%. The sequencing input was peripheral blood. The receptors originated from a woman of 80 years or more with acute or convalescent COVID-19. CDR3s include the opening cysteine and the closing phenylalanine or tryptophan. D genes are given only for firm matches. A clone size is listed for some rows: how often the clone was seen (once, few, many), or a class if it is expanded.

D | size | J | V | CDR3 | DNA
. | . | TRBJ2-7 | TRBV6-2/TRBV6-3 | CASSQRLGSYEQYF | TGTGCCAGCAGTCAGAGACTCGGCTCCTACGAGCAGTACTTC
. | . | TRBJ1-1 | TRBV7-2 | CASSSDRNTEAFF | TGTGCCAGCAGCTCGGACAGGAACACTGAAGCTTTCTTT
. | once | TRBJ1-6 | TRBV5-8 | CASSPRTYNSPLHF | TGTGCCAGCAGTCCGCGGACCTATAATTCACCCCTCCACTTT
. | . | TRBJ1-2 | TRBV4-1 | CASSQGLVIIDGYTF | TGCGCCAGCAGCCAGGGACTGGTAATTATCGATGGCTACACCTTC
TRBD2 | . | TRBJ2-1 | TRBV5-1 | CASSPGGLAAANEQFF | TGCGCCAGCAGCCCTGGTGGCCTAGCGGCGGCCAATGAGCAGTTCTTC
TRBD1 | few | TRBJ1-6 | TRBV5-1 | CASSRTDREWNSPLHF | TGCGCCAGCAGCCGAACGGACAGGGAATGGAATTCACCCCTCCACTTT
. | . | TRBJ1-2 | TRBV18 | CASSPDRTGYTF | TGTGCCAGCTCACCGGACAGAACAGGCTACACCTTC
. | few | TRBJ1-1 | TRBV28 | CASRGWGQKRNTEAFF | TGTGCCAGCAGGGGTTGGGGACAAAAGCGGAACACTGAAGCTTTCTTT
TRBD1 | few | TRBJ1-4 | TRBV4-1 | CASSHKGQVGEKLFF | TGCGCCAGCAGCCACAAAGGACAGGTTGGTGAAAAACTGTTTTTT
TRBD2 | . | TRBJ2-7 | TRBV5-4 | CASSLPGLASEQYF | TGTGCCAGCAGCTTACCGGGACTAGCTTCGGAGCAGTACTTC
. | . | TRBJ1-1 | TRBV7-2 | CASRYDRNTEAFF | TGTGCCAGCAGATACGACAGGAACACTGAAGCTTTCTTT
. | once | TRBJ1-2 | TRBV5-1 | CASSLSQNYGYTF | TGCGCCAGCAGCTTGTCCCAGAACTATGGCTACACCTTC
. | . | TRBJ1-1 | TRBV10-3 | CAISPAGEGSAEAFF | TGTGCCATCAGTCCAGCGGGGGAGGGGAGCGCTGAAGCTTTCTTT
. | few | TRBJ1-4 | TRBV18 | CASSPLQGTTNEKLFF | TGTGCCAGCTCACCACTTCAGGGTACGACTAATGAAAAACTGTTTTTT
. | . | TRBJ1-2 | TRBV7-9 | CASSPFAGQKYGYTF | TGTGCCAGCAGCCCTTTTGCAGGGCAGAAATATGGCTACACCTTC
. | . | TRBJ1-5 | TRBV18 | CASSQTGDSNQPQHF | TGTGCCAGCTCACAGACAGGCGATAGCAATCAGCCCCAGCATTTT
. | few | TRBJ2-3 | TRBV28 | CASSTYGWRGLGTDTQYF | TGTGCCAGCAGTACGTATGGGTGGAGGGGTTTAGGCACAGATACGCAGTATTTT
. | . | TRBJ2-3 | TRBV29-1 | CSVEPARDTQYF | TGCAGCGTTGAACCCGCTAGGGATACGCAGTATTTT
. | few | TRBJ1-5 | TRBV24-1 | CATSAGGESNQPQHF | TGTGCCACCAGTGCCGGAGGGGAAAGCAATCAGCCCCAGCATTTT
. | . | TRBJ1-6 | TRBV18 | CASSPGSSYNSPLHF | TGTGCCAGCTCCCCGGGGAGCTCCTATAATTCACCCCTCCACTTT
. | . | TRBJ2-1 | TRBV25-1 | CASSASRARNEQFF | TGTGCCAGCAGTGCATCCAGGGCGCGCAATGAGCAGTTCTTC
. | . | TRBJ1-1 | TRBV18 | CASSPRNTEAFF | TGTGCCAGCTCACCCAGGAACACTGAAGCTTTCTTT
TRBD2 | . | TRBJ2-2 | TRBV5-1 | CASRSAGGGELFF | TGCGCCAGCAGATCAGCGGGGGGCGGGGAGCTGTTTTTT
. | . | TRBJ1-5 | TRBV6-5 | CASSPGSRFPQPQHF | TGTGCCAGCAGCCCGGGATCTCGCTTCCCCCAGCCCCAGCATTTT
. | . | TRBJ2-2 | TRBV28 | CASSSPGLNTGELFF | TGTGCCAGCAGTTCGCCGGGACTCAACACCGGGGAGCTGTTTTTT
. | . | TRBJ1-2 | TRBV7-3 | CASSLTRTENGYTF | TGTGCCAGCAGCTTAACGCGGACAGAAAATGGCTACACCTTC
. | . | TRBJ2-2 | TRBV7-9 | CASSRGLIGELFF | TGTGCCAGCAGCCGAGGGTTAATCGGGGAGCTGTTTTTT
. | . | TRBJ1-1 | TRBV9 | CASSAGGTEAFF | TGTGCCAGCAGCGCCGGGGGCACTGAAGCTTTCTTT